This T cell receptor (beta chain) was captured by sequencing in a study of OX40 agonist ivuxolimab in advanced cancers. Background on the study: Those treated in dose escalation had hepatocellular carcinoma, melanoma, renal cell cancer or head and neck cancer. Study conclusions and caveats: The CD4+ and CD8+ T cells in the blood had expanded clonally by week 6 at 0.1 to 3.0 mg/kg.

Details on this clone: Its antigen is unknown.

This CDR3 region has 16 residues. Germline lookup yields CDR1 SGHRS and CDR2 YFSETQ. V dropped 4 bases and J dropped 0 bases, with 14 bases sitting between them. TCRdb's table, derived via immunoSEQ multiplex PCR, lists solely in-frame clones and lacks some. The sample carries approximately 60,000 clones, about 92% recorded once. The source material was CD4+ or CD8+ T cells sorted from blood, sampled in a trial of the OX40 agonist ivuxolimab. V and J are TRBV5-1 and TRBJ1-3, with D unresolved. The source of this sequence is an adult with an advanced solid tumor such as melanoma, head and neck, liver or kidney cancer. The CDR3 is CASSGDTIGSGNTIYF. The CDR3 nucleotides are TGCGCCAGCAGCGGTGACACCATCGGCTCTGGAAACACCATATATTTT. The whole variable domain, filled in from reference TRBV5-1 and TRBJ1-3, reads KAGVTQTPRYLIKTRGQQVTLSCSPISGHRSVSWYQQTPGQGLQFLFEYFSETQRNKGNFPGRFSGRQFSNSRSEMNVSTLELGDSALYLCASSGDTIGSGNTIYFGEGSWLTVV.